These 4 T cell receptor beta chains came from one sample sequenced in a study of T cells in Graves' hyperthyroidism and ophthalmopathy. Regions amplified from RNA transcripts were the TCR beta CDR3 regions. TCR CDR3 underwent first-round RT-PCR with the HTBI primer set. TCRdb re-derived calls from the multiplex PCR reads in MiXCR, one entry per CDR3 protein. The sample shows a few hundred thousand distinct CDR3 sequences, approximately 15% of them seen only once. The sequenced material came from blood. The receptor set was obtained from a woman between 25 and 40 years old with Graves' hyperthyroidism that later progressed to Graves' ophthalmopathy.

In its sample, this clonotype was seen many times. The rearrangement links TRBV12-3 or TRBV12-4 to TRBJ1-2; 8 bases line up with TRBD1. The CDR3 sequence is 16 residues long. The ends lost 6 bases at V and 7 bases at J; junction bases unmatched: 16. CDR3 bases: TGTGCCAGCAGCTCATCAGGGACAGGACCCTTGGGTGGCTACACCTTC. Protein sequence: CASSSSGTGPLGGYTF.

Many counts were recorded for this clonotype. The rearrangement joins TRBV7-2 to TRBJ2-2; 8 nucleotides line up with TRBD2. The germline CDR1 and CDR2 sequences are SGHTA and FQGNSA. CDR3 size: 17 residues. The ends lost 1 base at V and 5 bases at J; junction bases unmatched: 9. The CDR3 spells CASSLDGRAGVTGELFF. The CDR3 DNA reads as TGTGCCAGCAGCTTAGATGGTCGAGCGGGAGTGACCGGGGAGCTGTTTTTT.

This clonotype came up many times. The chain has TRBV6-2 or TRBV6-3 and TRBJ1-1, with D maybe TRBD1 (5 bases). V was shortened by 2 bases and J by 7 bases, with 17 bases between the two germline ends. The CDR3 consists of 15 residues. The germline gives CDR1 MNHEY, CDR2 SVGEGT. CDR3 protein: CASSYPGTLGGEAFF. Here the CDR3 DNA reads TGTGCCAGCAGTTACCCGGGGACTCTTGGGGGTGAAGCTTTCTTT.

The rearrangement joins TRBV20-1 to TRBJ2-1; maybe TRBD2 (5 bases). The CDR3 spans 13 residues. Germline CDR1 and CDR2: DFQATT and SNEGSKA (reference sequence). V was shortened by 6 bases and J by 10 bases, with 19 bases between the two germline ends. CDR3 amino acids: CSAPDWPRGEQFF. Written as DNA, the CDR3 is TGCAGTGCCCCGGACTGGCCGCGTGGAGAGCAGTTCTTC.